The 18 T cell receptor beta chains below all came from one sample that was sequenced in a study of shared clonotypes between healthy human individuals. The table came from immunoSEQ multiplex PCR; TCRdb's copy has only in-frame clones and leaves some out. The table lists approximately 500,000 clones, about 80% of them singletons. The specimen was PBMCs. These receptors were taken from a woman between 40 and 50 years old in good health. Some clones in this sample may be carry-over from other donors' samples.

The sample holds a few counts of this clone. The CDR3 protein is CASSDPPERDIQYF. The CDR3 DNA reads as TGTGCCAGCAGTGACCCCCCCGAGAGGGACATTCAGTACTTC. This sequence joins TRBV6-1 and TRBJ2-4, with D perhaps TRBD2 (5 bases). The CDR3 totals 14 residues. Trimming took 3 bases from V and 8 from J, leaving 14 bases between them. Germline CDR1 is MNHNS and CDR2 is SASEGT.

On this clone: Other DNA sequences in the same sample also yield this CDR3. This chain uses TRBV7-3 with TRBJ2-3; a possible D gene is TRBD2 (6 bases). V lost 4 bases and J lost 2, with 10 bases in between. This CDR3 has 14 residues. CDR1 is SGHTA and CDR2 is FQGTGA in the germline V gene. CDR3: CASSSGLPTDTQYF. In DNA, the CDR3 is TGTGCCAGCAGCTCGGGACTTCCCACAGATACGCAGTATTTT. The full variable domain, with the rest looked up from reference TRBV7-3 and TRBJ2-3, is GAGVSQTPSNKVTEKGKYVELRCDPISGHTALYWYRQSLGQGPEFLIYFQGTGAADDSGLPNDRFFAVRPEGSVSTLKIQRTERGDSAVYLCASSSGLPTDTQYFGPGTRLTVL.

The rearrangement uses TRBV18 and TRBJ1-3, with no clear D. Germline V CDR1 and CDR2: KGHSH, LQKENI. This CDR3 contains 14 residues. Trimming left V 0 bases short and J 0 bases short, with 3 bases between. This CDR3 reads CASSPPISGNTIYF. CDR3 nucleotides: TGTGCCAGCTCACCACCCATCTCTGGAAACACCATATATTTT. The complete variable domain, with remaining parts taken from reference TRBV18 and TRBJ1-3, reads NAGVMQNPRHLVRRRGQEARLRCSPMKGHSHVYWYRQLPEEGLKFMVYLQKENIIDESGMPKERFSAEFPKEGPSILRIQQVVRGDSAAYFCASSPPISGNTIYFGEGSWLTVV.

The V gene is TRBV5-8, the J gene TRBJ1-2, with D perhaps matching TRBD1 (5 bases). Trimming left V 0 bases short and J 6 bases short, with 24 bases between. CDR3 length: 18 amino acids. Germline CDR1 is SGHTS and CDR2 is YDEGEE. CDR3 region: CASSLAVRDSSPVNGYTF. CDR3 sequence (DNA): TGTGCCAGCAGCTTGGCCGTGAGGGACTCCTCTCCCGTGAATGGCTACACCTTC.

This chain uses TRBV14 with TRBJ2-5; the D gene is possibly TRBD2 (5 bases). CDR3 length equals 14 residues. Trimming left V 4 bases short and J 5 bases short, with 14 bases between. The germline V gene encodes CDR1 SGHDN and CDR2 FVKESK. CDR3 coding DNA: TGTGCCAGCAGCCGTAGAGCGGCCCGGGAGACCCAGTACTTC. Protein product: CASSRRAARETQYF. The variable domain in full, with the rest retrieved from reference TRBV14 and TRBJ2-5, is EAGVTQFPSHSVIEKGQTVTLRCDPISGHDNLYWYRRVMGKEIKFLLHFVKESKQDESGMPNNRFLAERTGGTYSTLKVQPAELEDSGVYFCASSRRAARETQYFGPGTRLLVL.

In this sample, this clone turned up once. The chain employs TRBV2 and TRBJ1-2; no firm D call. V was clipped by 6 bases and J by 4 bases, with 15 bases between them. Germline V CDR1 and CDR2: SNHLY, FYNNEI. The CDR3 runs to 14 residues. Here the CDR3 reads CASREGLLLYGYTF. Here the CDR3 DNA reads TGTGCCAGCAGAGAGGGCCTCCTCCTCTATGGCTACACCTTC.

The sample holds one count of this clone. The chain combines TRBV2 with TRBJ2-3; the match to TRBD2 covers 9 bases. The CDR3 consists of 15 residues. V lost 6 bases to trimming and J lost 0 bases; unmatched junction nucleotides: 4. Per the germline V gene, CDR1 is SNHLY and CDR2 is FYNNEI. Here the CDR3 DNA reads TGTGCCAGCAGACGACTAGCGGTTAGCACAGATACGCAGTATTTT. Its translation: CASRRLAVSTDTQYF.

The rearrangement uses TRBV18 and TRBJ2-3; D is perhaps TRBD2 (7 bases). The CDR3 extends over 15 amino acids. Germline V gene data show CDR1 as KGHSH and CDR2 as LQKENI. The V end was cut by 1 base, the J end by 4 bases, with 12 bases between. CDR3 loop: CASSPLGGAADTQYF. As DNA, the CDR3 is TGTGCCAGCTCACCACTGGGGGGGGCAGCAGATACGCAGTATTTT.

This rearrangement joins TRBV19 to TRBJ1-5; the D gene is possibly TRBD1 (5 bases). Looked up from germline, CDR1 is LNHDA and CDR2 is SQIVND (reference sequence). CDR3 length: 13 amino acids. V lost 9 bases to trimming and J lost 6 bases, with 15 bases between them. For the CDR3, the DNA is TGTGCCAGCAACAGGTTTTCAAGTCAGCCCCAGCATTTT. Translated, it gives CASNRFSSQPQHF. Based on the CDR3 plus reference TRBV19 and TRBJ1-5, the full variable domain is DGGITQSPKYLFRKEGQNVTLSCEQNLNHDAMYWYRQDPGQGLRLIYYSQIVNDFQKGDIAEGYSVSREKKESFPLTVTSAQKNPTAFYLCASNRFSSQPQHFGDGTRLSIL.

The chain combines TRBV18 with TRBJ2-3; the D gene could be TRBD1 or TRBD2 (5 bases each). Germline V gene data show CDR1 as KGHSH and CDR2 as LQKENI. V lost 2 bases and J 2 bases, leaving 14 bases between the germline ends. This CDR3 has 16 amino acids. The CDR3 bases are TGTGCCAGCTCACCATTCTCCGGGGACCTCACAGATACGCAGTATTTT. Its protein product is CASSPFSGDLTDTQYF.

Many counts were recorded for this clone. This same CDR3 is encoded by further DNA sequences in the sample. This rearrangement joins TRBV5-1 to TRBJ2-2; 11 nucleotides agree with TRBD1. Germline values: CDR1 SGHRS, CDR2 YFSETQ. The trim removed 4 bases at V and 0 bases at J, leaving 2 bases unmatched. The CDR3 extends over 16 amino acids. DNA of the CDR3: TGCGCCAGCAGCCGGACAGGGGGCGCGAACACCGGGGAGCTGTTTTTT. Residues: CASSRTGGANTGELFF.

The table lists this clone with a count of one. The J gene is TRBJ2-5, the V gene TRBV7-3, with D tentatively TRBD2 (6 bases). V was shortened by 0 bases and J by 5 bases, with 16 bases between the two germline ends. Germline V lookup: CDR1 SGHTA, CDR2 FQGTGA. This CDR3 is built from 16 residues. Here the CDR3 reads CASSLTGGDDSETQYF. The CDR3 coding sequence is TGTGCCAGCAGCTTAACCGGAGGGGACGATAGCGAGACCCAGTACTTC.

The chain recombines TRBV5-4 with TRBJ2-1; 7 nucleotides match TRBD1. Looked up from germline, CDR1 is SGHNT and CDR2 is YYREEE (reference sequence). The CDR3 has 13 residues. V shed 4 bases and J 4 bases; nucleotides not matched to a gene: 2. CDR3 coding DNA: TGTGCCAGCAGCGAACAGGGGTACAATGAGCAGTTCTTC. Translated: CASSEQGYNEQFF.

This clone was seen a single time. For the CDR3, the DNA is TGTGCCAGCAGTTACTCTACAGGGGGCGTATATGGCTACACCTTC. It yields the protein CASSYSTGGVYGYTF. V usage is TRBV6-5 and J usage is TRBJ1-2; 9 bases are a match to TRBD1. Germline trimming cut 0 bases from V and 5 bases from J; bases unmatched to any gene: 4. Germline V gene data show CDR1 as MNHEY and CDR2 as SVGAGI. The CDR3 contains 15 residues.

DNA for the CDR3: TGTGCCAGCGGGGTCCCGGGACTAGCGGAGTCAGGGGTTTACAATGAGCAGTTCTTC. As protein: CASGVPGLAESGVYNEQFF. The gene calls are TRBV28 and TRBJ2-1, with 11 bases fitting TRBD2. The V gene end was trimmed by 8 bases and the J gene end by 4 bases; junction bases not matched to a gene: 19. The CDR3 has 19 residues. Germline V gene lookup returns CDR1 MDHEN and CDR2 SYDVKM.

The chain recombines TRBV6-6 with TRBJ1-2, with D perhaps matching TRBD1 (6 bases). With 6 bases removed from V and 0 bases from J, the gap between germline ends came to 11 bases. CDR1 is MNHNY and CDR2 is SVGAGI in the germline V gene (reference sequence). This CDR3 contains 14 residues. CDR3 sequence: CASSPGGTNYGYTF. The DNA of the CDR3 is TGTGCCAGCAGCCCTGGGGGCACTAACTATGGCTACACCTTC.

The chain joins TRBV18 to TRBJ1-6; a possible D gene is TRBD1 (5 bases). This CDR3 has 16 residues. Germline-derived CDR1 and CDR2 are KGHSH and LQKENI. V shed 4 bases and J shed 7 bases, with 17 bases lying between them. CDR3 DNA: TGTGCCAGCTCACTCCCTCCGGGACCGTCGAATTCACCCCTCCACTTT. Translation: CASSLPPGPSNSPLHF. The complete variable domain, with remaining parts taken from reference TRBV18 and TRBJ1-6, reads NAGVMQNPRHLVRRRGQEARLRCSPMKGHSHVYWYRQLPEEGLKFMVYLQKENIIDESGMPKERFSAEFPKEGPSILRIQQVVRGDSAAYFCASSLPPGPSNSPLHFGNGTRLTVT.

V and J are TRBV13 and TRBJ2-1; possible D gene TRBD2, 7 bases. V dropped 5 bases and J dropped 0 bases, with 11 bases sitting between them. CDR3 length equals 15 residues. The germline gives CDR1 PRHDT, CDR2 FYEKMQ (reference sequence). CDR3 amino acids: CASSRGGASYNEQFF. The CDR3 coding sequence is TGTGCCAGCAGCCGAGGGGGGGCCTCCTACAATGAGCAGTTCTTC. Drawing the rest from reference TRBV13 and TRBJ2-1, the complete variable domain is AAGVIQSPRHLIKEKRETATLKCYPIPRHDTVYWYQQGPGQDPQFLISFYEKMQSDKGSIPDRFSAQQFSDYHSELNMSSLELGDSALYFCASSRGGASYNEQFFGPGTRLTVL.